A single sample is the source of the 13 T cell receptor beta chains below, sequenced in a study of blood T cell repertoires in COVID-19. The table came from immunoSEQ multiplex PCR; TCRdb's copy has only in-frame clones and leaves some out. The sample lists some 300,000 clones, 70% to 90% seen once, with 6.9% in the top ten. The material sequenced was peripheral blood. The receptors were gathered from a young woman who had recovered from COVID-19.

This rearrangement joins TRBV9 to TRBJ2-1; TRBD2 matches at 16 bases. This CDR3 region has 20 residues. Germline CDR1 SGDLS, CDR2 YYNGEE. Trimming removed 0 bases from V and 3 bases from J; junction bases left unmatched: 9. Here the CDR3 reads CASSVGSGTSGGAIYNEQFF. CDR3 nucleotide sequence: TGTGCCAGCAGCGTAGGATCCGGGACTAGCGGGGGGGCTATCTACAATGAGCAGTTCTTC.

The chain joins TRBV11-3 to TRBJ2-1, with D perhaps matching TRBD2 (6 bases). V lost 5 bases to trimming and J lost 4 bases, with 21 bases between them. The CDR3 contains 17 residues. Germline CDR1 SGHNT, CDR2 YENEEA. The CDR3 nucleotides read TGTGCCAGCAGCCGCACACCTCCCTGGGGGGAATACAATGAGCAGTTCTTC. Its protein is CASSRTPPWGEYNEQFF.

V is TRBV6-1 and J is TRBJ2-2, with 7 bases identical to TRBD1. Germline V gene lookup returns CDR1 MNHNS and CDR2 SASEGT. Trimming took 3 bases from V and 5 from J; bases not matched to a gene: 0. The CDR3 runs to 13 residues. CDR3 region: CASSEGQTGELFF. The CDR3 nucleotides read TGTGCCAGCAGTGAGGGACAGACCGGGGAGCTGTTTTTT.

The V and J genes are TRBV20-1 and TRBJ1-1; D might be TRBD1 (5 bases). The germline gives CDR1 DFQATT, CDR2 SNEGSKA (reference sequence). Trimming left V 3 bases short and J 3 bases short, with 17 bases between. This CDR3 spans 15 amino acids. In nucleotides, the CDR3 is TGCAGTGCTAGTAAGGGAGGGGCTCGGGACACTGAAGCTTTCTTT. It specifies CSASKGGARDTEAFF.

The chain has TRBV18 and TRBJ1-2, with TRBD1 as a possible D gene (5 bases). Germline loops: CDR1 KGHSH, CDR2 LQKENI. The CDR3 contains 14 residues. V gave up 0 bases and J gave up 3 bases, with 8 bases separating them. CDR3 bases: TGTGCCAGCTCACCACCCCAGGGCGACTATGGCTACACCTTC. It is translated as CASSPPQGDYGYTF. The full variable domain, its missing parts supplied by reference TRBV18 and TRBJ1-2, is NAGVMQNPRHLVRRRGQEARLRCSPMKGHSHVYWYRQLPEEGLKFMVYLQKENIIDESGMPKERFSAEFPKEGPSILRIQQVVRGDSAAYFCASSPPQGDYGYTFGSGTRLTVV.

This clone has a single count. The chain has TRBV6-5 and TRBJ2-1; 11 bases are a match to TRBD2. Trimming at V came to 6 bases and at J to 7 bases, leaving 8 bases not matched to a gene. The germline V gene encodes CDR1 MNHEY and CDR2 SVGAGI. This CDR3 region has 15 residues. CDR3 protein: CASSLLSGGANEQFF. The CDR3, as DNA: TGTGCCAGCAGCCTCCTTAGCGGGGGGGCGAATGAGCAGTTCTTC.

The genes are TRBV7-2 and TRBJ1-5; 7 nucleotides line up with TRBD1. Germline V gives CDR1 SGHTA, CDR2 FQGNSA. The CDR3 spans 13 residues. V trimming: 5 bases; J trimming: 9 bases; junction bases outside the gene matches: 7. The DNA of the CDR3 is TGTGCCAGCAGCGGACAGGTCCAGGGGCCCCAGCATTTT. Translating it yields CASSGQVQGPQHF. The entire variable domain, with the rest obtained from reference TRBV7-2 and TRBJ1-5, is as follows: GAGVSQSPSNKVTEKGKDVELRCDPISGHTALYWYRQSLGQGLEFLIYFQGNSAPDKSGLPSDRFSAERTGGSVSTLTIQRTQQEDSAVYLCASSGQVQGPQHFGDGTRLSIL.

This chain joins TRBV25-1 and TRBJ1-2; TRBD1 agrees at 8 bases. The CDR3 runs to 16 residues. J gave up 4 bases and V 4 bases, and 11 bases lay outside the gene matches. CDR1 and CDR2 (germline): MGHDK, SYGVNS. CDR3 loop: CASSAMGTGISYGYTF. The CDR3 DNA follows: TGTGCCAGCAGTGCCATGGGGACAGGAATTTCCTATGGCTACACCTTC.

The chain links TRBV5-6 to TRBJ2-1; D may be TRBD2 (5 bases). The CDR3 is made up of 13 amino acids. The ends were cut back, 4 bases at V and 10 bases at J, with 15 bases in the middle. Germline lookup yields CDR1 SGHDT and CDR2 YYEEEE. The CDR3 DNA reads TGTGCCAGCAGCATAAGCGGACCCCTAGAGCAGTTCTTC. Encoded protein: CASSISGPLEQFF. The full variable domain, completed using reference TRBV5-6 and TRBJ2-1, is DAGVTQSPTHLIKTRGQQVTLRCSPKSGHDTVSWYQQALGQGPQFIFQYYEEEERQRGNFPDRFSGHQFPNYSSELNVNALLLGDSALYLCASSISGPLEQFFGPGTRLTVL.

In DNA form, the CDR3 reads TGTGCCAGCAGGATTGACACGTCCGCTTTCTTT. Its translation is CASRIDTSAFF. This chain uses TRBV6-5 with TRBJ1-1; D remains unclear. Germline V gene sequence: CDR1 MNHEY, CDR2 SVGAGI. V lost 6 bases and J 11 bases, leaving 13 bases between the germline ends. This CDR3 spans 11 amino acids.

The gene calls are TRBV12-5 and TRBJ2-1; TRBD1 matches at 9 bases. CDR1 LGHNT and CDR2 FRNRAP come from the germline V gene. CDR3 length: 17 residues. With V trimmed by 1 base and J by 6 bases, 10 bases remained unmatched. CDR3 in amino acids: CASGLDSWDRVSNEQFF. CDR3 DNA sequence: TGTGCTAGTGGTTTGGACTCCTGGGACAGGGTTAGCAATGAGCAGTTCTTC.

The CDR3 region is CASRPPPNSGANVLTF. DNA of the CDR3: TGTGCCAGCAGACCTCCCCCTAACTCTGGGGCCAACGTCCTGACTTTC. The chain carries TRBV6-2 or TRBV6-3 and TRBJ2-6, with D hard to call. Trimming left V 6 bases short and J 0 bases short, with 12 bases between. This CDR3 spans 16 amino acids. The germline CDR1 and CDR2 sequences are MNHEY and SVGEGT.

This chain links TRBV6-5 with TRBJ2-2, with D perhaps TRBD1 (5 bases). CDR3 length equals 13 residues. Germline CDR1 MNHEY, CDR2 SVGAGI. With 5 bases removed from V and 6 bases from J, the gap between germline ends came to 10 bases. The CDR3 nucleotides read TGTGCCAGCAGTCCGGAAGGGGCCGGGGAGCTGTTTTTT. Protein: CASSPEGAGELFF.